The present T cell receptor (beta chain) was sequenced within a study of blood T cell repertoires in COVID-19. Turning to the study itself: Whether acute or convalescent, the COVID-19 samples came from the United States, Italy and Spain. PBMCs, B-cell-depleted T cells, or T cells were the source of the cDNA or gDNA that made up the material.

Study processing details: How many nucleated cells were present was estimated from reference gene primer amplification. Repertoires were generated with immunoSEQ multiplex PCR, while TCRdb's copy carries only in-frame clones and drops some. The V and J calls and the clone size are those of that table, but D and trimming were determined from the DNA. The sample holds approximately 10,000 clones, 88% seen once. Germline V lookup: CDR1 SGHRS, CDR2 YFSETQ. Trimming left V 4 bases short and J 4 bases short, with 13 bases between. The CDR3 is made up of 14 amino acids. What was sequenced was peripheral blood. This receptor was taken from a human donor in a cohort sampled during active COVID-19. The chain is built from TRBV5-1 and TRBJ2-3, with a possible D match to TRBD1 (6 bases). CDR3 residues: CASSLGRGADTQYF. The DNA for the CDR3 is TGCGCCAGCAGCCTAGGCAGGGGCGCAGATACGCAGTATTTT.